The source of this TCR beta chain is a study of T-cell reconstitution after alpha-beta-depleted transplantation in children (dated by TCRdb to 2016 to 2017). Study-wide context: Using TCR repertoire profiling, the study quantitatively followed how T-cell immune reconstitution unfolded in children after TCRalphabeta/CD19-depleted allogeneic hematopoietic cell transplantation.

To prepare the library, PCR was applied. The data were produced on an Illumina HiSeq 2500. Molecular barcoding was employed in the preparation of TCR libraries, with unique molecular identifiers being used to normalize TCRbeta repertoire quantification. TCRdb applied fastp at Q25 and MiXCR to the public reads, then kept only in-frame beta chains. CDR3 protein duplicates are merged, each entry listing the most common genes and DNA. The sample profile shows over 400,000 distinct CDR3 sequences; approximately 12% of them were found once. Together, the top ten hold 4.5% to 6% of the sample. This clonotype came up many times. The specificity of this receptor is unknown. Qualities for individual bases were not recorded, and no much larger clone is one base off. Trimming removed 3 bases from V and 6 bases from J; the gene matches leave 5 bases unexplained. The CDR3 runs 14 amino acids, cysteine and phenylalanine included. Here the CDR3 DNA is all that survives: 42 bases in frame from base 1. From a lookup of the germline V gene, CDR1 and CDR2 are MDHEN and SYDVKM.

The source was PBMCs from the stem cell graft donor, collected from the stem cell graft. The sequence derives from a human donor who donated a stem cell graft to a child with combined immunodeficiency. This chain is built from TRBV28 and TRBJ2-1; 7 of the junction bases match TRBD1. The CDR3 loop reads CASSFSPGGNEQFF. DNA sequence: TGTGCCAGCAGTTTCTCACCAGGGGGCAATGAGCAGTTCTTC.